The 27 T cell receptor beta chains reported below all come from one sample, sequenced in a study of OX40 agonist ivuxolimab in advanced cancers. Profiling relied on immunoSEQ multiplex PCR, and the TCRdb table lists in-frame clones only, not all of them. The sample carries roughly 92,000 clones, less than 95% recorded once. The specimen was CD4+ or CD8+ T cells sorted from blood, collected in a trial of the OX40 agonist ivuxolimab. These receptors were obtained from an adult with an advanced solid tumor such as melanoma, head and neck, liver or kidney cancer.

This chain connects TRBV5-1 to TRBJ2-3; unclear D gene. The CDR3 contains 11 residues. Germline V gene sequence: CDR1 SGHRS, CDR2 YFSETQ. Trimming stripped 0 bases from V and 6 bases from J, with 2 bases between. The CDR3 protein is CASSLDDTQYF. CDR3 sequence (DNA): TGCGCCAGCAGCTTGGATGATACGCAGTATTTT.

The sample holds a few counts of this clone. The chain links TRBV4-1 to TRBJ2-2, with D unclear. This CDR3 contains 14 residues. Trimming left V 1 base short and J 4 bases short, with 7 bases between. Germline V CDR1 and CDR2: MGHRA, YSYEKL. The DNA for the CDR3 is TGCGCCAGCAGCCAAGTGCAGGCCACCGGGGAGCTGTTTTTT. It yields the protein CASSQVQATGELFF.

The J gene is TRBJ2-7, the V gene TRBV7-9; D call uncertain. Germline CDR1 reads SEHNR; CDR2 reads FQNEAQ (reference sequence). Trimming shortened V by 7 bases and J by 1 base, and 14 bases separated the two germline ends. CDR3 length: 14 amino acids. This CDR3 is CASNLWLSSYEQYF. The CDR3 nucleotides are TGTGCCAGCAACCTGTGGCTCAGTTCCTACGAGCAGTACTTC.

The chain combines TRBV6-1 with TRBJ1-1, with a weak D call TRBD1 (5 bases). This CDR3 comprises 12 residues. Germline CDR1 is MNHNS and CDR2 is SASEGT. V lost 1 base to trimming and J lost 8 bases, with 8 bases between them. CDR3 in DNA: TGTGCCAGCAGTGAAGTTGGGGGGGAAGCTTTCTTT. It translates to CASSEVGGEAFF.

The DNA of the CDR3 is TGCGCCAGCACGGGGATCGATGGCTACACCTTC. This codes for CASTGIDGYTF. The rearrangement links TRBV4-1 to TRBJ1-2, with unresolved D. V lost 7 bases and J 6 bases, leaving 9 bases between the germline ends. CDR3 size: 11 residues. The germline gives CDR1 MGHRA, CDR2 YSYEKL.

The rearrangement uses TRBV30 and TRBJ2-1; D is ambiguous. V lost 3 bases and J 5 bases, leaving 5 bases between the germline ends. Germline V gives CDR1 GTSNPN, CDR2 SVGIG (reference sequence). The CDR3 totals 11 residues. CDR3: CAWSGNNEQFF. CDR3 bases: TGTGCCTGGAGCGGAAACAATGAGCAGTTCTTC.

V usage is TRBV6-5 and J usage is TRBJ2-1, with a tentative D call TRBD2 (5 bases). Trimming stripped 2 bases from V and 6 bases from J, with 17 bases between. Germline V gene data show CDR1 as MNHEY and CDR2 as SVGAGI. This CDR3 spans 16 amino acids. The CDR3 DNA follows: TGTGCCAGCAGTTACGCGGCTAGCAAAGGGTTCAATGAGCAGTTCTTC. Amino acid sequence: CASSYAASKGFNEQFF.

CDR3 amino acids: CSVKQGRGWRNTEAFF. As DNA, the CDR3 is TGCAGCGTCAAACAGGGAAGGGGGTGGAGGAACACTGAAGCTTTCTTT. The rearrangement links TRBV29-1 to TRBJ1-1; tentatively, D is TRBD1 (6 bases). The germline CDR1 and CDR2 sequences are SQVTM and ANQGSEA. The CDR3 has 16 residues. Trimming removed 6 bases at V and 1 base at J, with 21 bases between.

This chain links TRBV27 with TRBJ1-5; possible D gene TRBD1, 5 bases. From germline, CDR1 is MNHEY and CDR2 SMNVEV (reference sequence). V lost 4 bases and J lost 5, with 9 bases in between. The length of the CDR3 is 13 residues. The CDR3 here is CASSWGLDQPQHF. CDR3 nucleotide sequence: TGTGCCAGCAGTTGGGGGTTGGATCAGCCCCAGCATTTT.

The rearrangement joins TRBV19 to TRBJ1-2; possibly TRBD1 for D (5 bases). The CDR3 runs to 16 residues. Looked up from germline, CDR1 is LNHDA and CDR2 is SQIVND (reference sequence). V was cut by 4 bases and J by 8 bases, with 23 bases left in between. CDR3 bases: TGTGCCAGTAGTACTGGTTATGGGGGTTCGACGCGAGGCTACACCTTC. It is translated as CASSTGYGGSTRGYTF. Supplemented by reference TRBV19 and TRBJ1-2, the full variable domain reads DGGITQSPKYLFRKEGQNVTLSCEQNLNHDAMYWYRQDPGQGLRLIYYSQIVNDFQKGDIAEGYSVSREKKESFPLTVTSAQKNPTAFYLCASSTGYGGSTRGYTFGSGTRLTVV.

This clone occurred once. This sequence joins TRBV21-1 and TRBJ2-7. TRBV21-1 counts as a pseudogene. CDR3 length: 14 residues. CDR3 coding DNA: TGTGCCACCACCTCCTCGGGCACCACCTACGAGCAGTACTTC. It is translated as CATTSSGTTYEQYF.

V is TRBV11-2 and J is TRBJ1-2, with no clear D. The CDR3 contains 12 residues. V shed 2 bases and J shed 4 bases, with 5 bases lying between them. Germline lookup yields CDR1 SGHAT and CDR2 FQNNGV. The chain's CDR3 is CASSLWGYGYTF. Here the CDR3 DNA reads TGTGCCAGCAGCTTATGGGGCTATGGCTACACCTTC.

This chain joins TRBV28 and TRBJ2-1; TRBD2 might be the D (5 bases). V lost 3 bases and J 6 bases, leaving 15 bases between the germline ends. The CDR3 is made up of 15 amino acids. The V gene's germline CDR1 is MDHEN and CDR2 SYDVKM. For the CDR3, the DNA is TGTGCCAGCAGTTTCGGGGATCCCAATTTCAATGAGCAGTTCTTC. This encodes CASSFGDPNFNEQFF.

This clone was counted a single time. The chain is built from TRBV5-6 and TRBJ1-1, with 7 bases aligning to TRBD1. The CDR3 has 19 residues. V was clipped by 0 bases and J by 0 bases; unmatched bases: 14. Germline-derived CDR1 and CDR2 are SGHDT and YYEEEE. Here the CDR3 DNA reads TGTGCCAGCAGCTTGGGCGCGAGGGGGCGCGGAAGAATGAACACTGAAGCTTTCTTT. This encodes CASSLGARGRGRMNTEAFF.

This chain uses TRBV28 with TRBJ1-1; D might be TRBD1 (5 bases). V dropped 7 bases and J dropped 0 bases, with 12 bases sitting between them. Germline loops: CDR1 MDHEN, CDR2 SYDVKM. There are 14 residues in the CDR3. CDR3 coding DNA: TGTGCCAGCACCCGCGGGGGTATGAACACTGAAGCTTTCTTT. Translation gives CASTRGGMNTEAFF. The full variable domain, with the rest looked up from reference TRBV28 and TRBJ1-1, is DVKVTQSSRYLVKRTGEKVFLECVQDMDHENMFWYRQDPGLGLRLIYFSYDVKMKEKGDIPEGYSVSREKKERFSLILESASTNQTSMYLCASTRGGMNTEAFFGQGTRLTVV.

J is TRBJ2-2 and V is TRBV9, with 9 bases lining up with TRBD1. Per germline, CDR1 SGDLS and CDR2 YYNGEE. CDR3 length: 18 residues. Germline trimming cut 0 bases from V and 2 bases from J; bases unmatched to any gene: 8. This chain's CDR3 is CASSVEQGAGGNTGELFF. In DNA, the CDR3 is TGTGCCAGCAGCGTAGAACAGGGGGCAGGCGGAAACACCGGGGAGCTGTTTTTT. Using reference TRBV9 and TRBJ2-2 for the parts outside the CDR3, the full variable domain is DSGVTQTPKHLITATGQRVTLRCSPRSGDLSVYWYQQSLDQGLQFLIQYYNGEERAKGNILERFSAQQFPDLHSELNLSSLELGDSALYFCASSVEQGAGGNTGELFFGEGSRLTVL.

CDR3 loop: CAWSAGTGGSDTQYF. In DNA form, the CDR3 reads TGTGCCTGGAGTGCCGGGACAGGGGGCTCGGATACGCAGTATTTT. The V gene is TRBV30, the J gene TRBJ2-3; 12 bases are a match to TRBD1. V lost 1 base, J lost 6 bases, and 5 bases stayed unmatched. The germline CDR1 and CDR2 sequences are GTSNPN and SVGIG (reference sequence). The CDR3 sequence is 15 residues long.

This clone was observed a single time. This chain joins TRBV5-4 and TRBJ1-1; a weak D match, TRBD1 (5 bases). The V gene lost 0 bases and the J gene lost 4 bases, with 13 bases spanning the gap. The CDR3 spans 15 residues. Germline V gene lookup returns CDR1 SGHNT and CDR2 YYREEE (reference sequence). Here the CDR3 reads CASSLGGREGTEAFF. The CDR3 DNA sequence: TGTGCCAGCAGCTTGGGGGGCAGGGAAGGCACTGAAGCTTTCTTT.

In the case of this clone: In the same sample, other DNA sequences code for this CDR3. The rearrangement links TRBV19 to TRBJ1-1, with D uncertain. V gave up 5 bases and J gave up 1 base, with 5 bases separating them. CDR1 LNHDA and CDR2 SQIVND come from the germline V gene (reference sequence). CDR3 length: 12 amino acids. CDR3: CASSYRNTEAFF. The CDR3 nucleotides read TGTGCCAGTAGTTATAGGAACACTGAAGCTTTCTTT.

This chain links TRBV6-5 with TRBJ2-1, with D perhaps matching TRBD1 or TRBD2 (5 bases each). This CDR3 has 15 residues. Trimming took off 6 bases at V and 5 bases at J, with 17 bases between the two ends. Per the germline V gene, CDR1 is MNHEY and CDR2 is SVGAGI. In DNA, the CDR3 is TGTGCCAGCAGGATCATTACGGGGCCCAACAATGAGCAGTTCTTC. It is translated as CASRIITGPNNEQFF.

The CDR3: CASSLGGDTEAFF. In DNA, the CDR3 is TGTGCCAGCAGCTTGGGGGGAGACACTGAAGCTTTCTTT. The chain combines TRBV5-4 with TRBJ1-1, with D uncertain. From germline, CDR1 is SGHNT and CDR2 YYREEE (reference sequence). The CDR3 sequence is 13 residues long. With 0 bases removed from V and 3 bases from J, the gap between germline ends came to 6 bases.

The genes are TRBV7-9 and TRBJ1-2; a weak D match, TRBD1 (5 bases). The CDR3 is 14 amino acids. From germline, CDR1 is SEHNR and CDR2 FQNEAQ (reference sequence). The ends were cut back, 3 bases at V and 8 bases at J, with 16 bases in the middle. CDR3 residues: CASSLTVNTGGYTF. As DNA, the CDR3 is TGTGCCAGCAGCTTGACAGTTAACACGGGGGGCTACACCTTC.

This chain connects TRBV6-5 to TRBJ2-7, with a weak D call TRBD2 (6 bases). Trimming removed 5 bases from V and 0 bases from J, with 11 bases in between. CDR1 and CDR2 (germline): MNHEY, SVGAGI. The CDR3 spans 14 residues. This CDR3 reads CASSPGTYSYEQYF. In DNA form, the CDR3 reads TGTGCCAGCAGTCCCGGGACTTACTCCTACGAGCAGTACTTC.

This clone was counted a single time. V usage is TRBV4-2 and J usage is TRBJ2-7, with 9 bases lining up with TRBD1. This CDR3 is built from 17 residues. Germline lookup yields CDR1 LGHNA and CDR2 YNFKEQ. The V and J ends lost 0 bases and 2 bases, in that order; junction bases with no gene match: 8. CDR3 sequence: CASSQDSGTGGAYEQYF. The CDR3 nucleotides are TGTGCCAGCAGCCAAGATTCGGGAACAGGGGGCGCCTACGAGCAGTACTTC.

The rearrangement links TRBV18 to TRBJ2-7; D call uncertain. Germline assignment: CDR1 KGHSH and CDR2 LQKENI. V lost 1 base, J lost 6 bases, and 16 bases lay in between. The CDR3 consists of 15 residues. The CDR3 bases are TGTGCCAGCTCACCACAGGCCCGGGTAAATGGCGAGCAGTACTTC. Translation: CASSPQARVNGEQYF.

The genes are TRBV28 and TRBJ2-7, with D perhaps being TRBD1 or TRBD2 (6 bases each). The CDR3 totals 14 residues. Trimming removed 5 bases from V and 3 bases from J, with 14 bases in between. The germline CDR1 and CDR2 sequences are MDHEN and SYDVKM. CDR3: CASSASGEDYEQYF. The CDR3 DNA reads TGTGCCAGCAGTGCGTCAGGGGAGGACTACGAGCAGTACTTC.

For the CDR3, the DNA is TGTGCCAGCAGCTTAGGATCCACCGGACAAGCCGCCTACGAGCAGTACTTC. Amino acids: CASSLGSTGQAAYEQYF. The chain carries TRBV11-2 and TRBJ2-7; D perhaps matches TRBD1 (5 bases). CDR1 and CDR2 (germline): SGHAT, FQNNGV. V was pared by 1 base and J by 2 bases, with 18 bases between. The CDR3 totals 17 residues. Full variable domain (outside the CDR3, taken from reference TRBV11-2 and TRBJ2-7): EAGVAQSPRYKIIEKRQSVAFWCNPISGHATLYWYQQILGQGPKLLIQFQNNGVVDDSQLPKDRFSAERLKGVDSTLKIQPAKLEDSAVYLCASSLGSTGQAAYEQYFGPGTRLTVT.